This T cell receptor (beta chain) was identified during a study of T-cell reconstitution after alpha-beta-depleted transplantation in children. Many counts were recorded for this clonotype. The authors prepared the TCRbeta library with unique molecular identifiers. TCRdb processed the PCR reads anew with MiXCR; each CDR3 protein has one entry. This sample has 230,000 or so distinct CDR3 sequences, with about 12% found just once. The trim removed 5 bases at V and 9 bases at J, leaving 9 bases unmatched. The CDR3 is 14 amino acids. The germline CDR1 and CDR2 sequences are SGHTA and FQGNSA. This chain joins TRBV7-2 and TRBJ2-7; 11 nucleotides match TRBD1. The sequence was obtained from a human donor who donated a stem cell graft to a child with acute lymphoblastic leukemia. Here the sequenced sample was PBMCs from the stem cell graft donor, taken from the stem cell graft. This CDR3 reads CASSLLRTGGGQYF. The CDR3 nucleotides are TGTGCCAGCAGCCTTCTGAGGACAGGGGGCGGGCAGTACTTC.